Each of the 25 T cell receptor beta chains below was sequenced from the same sample in a study of spatial heterogeneity in lung cancer. Points from the study as a whole: Tumor mutation count correlated with how many alpha and beta TCRs expanded intratumorally.

A single record per CDR3 protein comes from TCRdb applying MiXCR to the 5' RACE reads. The sample carries roughly 5,700 distinct CDR3 sequences, roughly 15% recorded once. Noted time point: sample taken at primary tumor resection. Their antigen targets remain unknown. The sequencing here drew on lung tumor tissue, taken at surgery. The receptors stem from a male donor with early-stage non-small cell lung cancer.

This clonotype ranks as medium-sized. The chain carries TRBV7-8 and TRBJ1-1; perhaps TRBD1 as D (5 bases). There are 16 residues in the CDR3. The V gene's germline CDR1 is SGHVS and CDR2 FQNEAQ. V dropped 1 base and J dropped 1 base, with 13 bases sitting between them. CDR3 in amino acids: CASSLGQGLGNTEAFF. CDR3 nucleotide sequence: TGTGCCAGCAGCTTAGGTCAGGGCTTGGGGAACACTGAAGCTTTCTTT.

This clonotype is classed as medium-sized (0.01 to 0.1%). The chain joins TRBV5-1 to TRBJ1-2, with 9 bases aligning to TRBD1. The V and J ends lost 3 bases and 4 bases, in that order; junction bases with no gene match: 4. Germline V gives CDR1 SGHRS, CDR2 YFSETQ. The CDR3 is 14 residues long. CDR3 in amino acids: CASSWGQGGYGYTF. In nucleotides, the CDR3 is TGCGCCAGCAGCTGGGGACAGGGTGGCTATGGCTACACCTTC.

The chain uses TRBV20-1 and TRBJ1-4; 7 positions agree with TRBD1. J gave up 10 bases and V 8 bases, and 16 bases lay outside the gene matches. The CDR3 is made up of 14 amino acids. Germline CDR1 DFQATT, CDR2 SNEGSKA (reference sequence). The chain's CDR3 is CSYQQGTRGGKLFF. Written as DNA, the CDR3 is TGCAGTTATCAACAGGGGACGAGGGGCGGAAAACTGTTTTTT.

The rearrangement uses TRBV28 and TRBJ2-2, with 13 bases lining up with TRBD2. This CDR3 has 15 amino acids. Germline V gives CDR1 MDHEN, CDR2 SYDVKM. The V gene end was trimmed by 5 bases and the J gene end by 6 bases; junction bases not matched to a gene: 3. The CDR3: CASSPGLAGAGELFF. The DNA for the CDR3 is TGTGCCAGCAGTCCTGGACTAGCGGGAGCCGGGGAGCTGTTTTTT.

The chain employs TRBV11-3 and TRBJ2-2; D is uncertain. Trimming stripped 5 bases from V and 3 bases from J, with 4 bases between. Germline V gene sequence: CDR1 SGHNT, CDR2 YENEEA. The CDR3 consists of 12 residues. For the CDR3, the DNA is TGTGCCAGCAGCCTTGACACCGGGGAGCTGTTTTTT. Protein sequence: CASSLDTGELFF.

By its share, this clonotype is medium-sized. The chain couples TRBV6-1 to TRBJ1-2; 10 bases are shared with TRBD1. The V gene's germline CDR1 is MNHNS and CDR2 SASEGT. The CDR3 covers 15 residues. The J segment lost 4 bases and the V segment lost 4 bases, leaving 6 bases of the junction unmatched. CDR3 region: CASSGDRGLVYGYTF. In DNA, the CDR3 is TGTGCCAGCAGTGGTGACAGGGGGCTCGTCTATGGCTACACCTTC.

This clonotype was seen a handful of times. The chain combines TRBV7-9 with TRBJ2-1; a possible D gene is TRBD2 (6 bases). The CDR3 length is 16 residues. Trimming removed 6 bases at V and 5 bases at J, with 20 bases between. Germline values: CDR1 SEHNR, CDR2 FQNEAQ (reference sequence). The CDR3 sequence: CASRRGPGEQNNEQFF. The CDR3 nucleotides read TGTGCCAGCAGACGTGGTCCGGGGGAGCAAAACAATGAGCAGTTCTTC.

This clonotype is medium-sized. The chain recombines TRBV5-1 with TRBJ1-3; a weak D match, TRBD1 (5 bases). The V gene's germline CDR1 is SGHRS and CDR2 YFSETQ. The CDR3 extends over 15 amino acids. V lost 4 bases to trimming and J lost 0 bases, with 11 bases between them. As DNA, the CDR3 is TGCGCCAGCAGCCGGGGGTCGCTCTCTGGAAACACCATATATTTT. This gives the protein CASSRGSLSGNTIYF.

The chain links TRBV6-2 or TRBV6-3 to TRBJ1-2; possible D gene TRBD1, 5 bases. This CDR3 contains 13 residues. Germline values: CDR1 MNHEY, CDR2 SVGEGT. The V gene lost 2 bases and the J gene lost 2 bases, with 6 bases spanning the gap. The CDR3 region is CASSYGTNYGYTF. CDR3 coding DNA: TGTGCCAGCAGTTACGGGACGAACTATGGCTACACCTTC.

This clonotype was found a few times. The chain joins TRBV15 to TRBJ2-4, with D uncertain. The germline gives CDR1 LNHNV, CDR2 YYDKDF (reference sequence). The CDR3 is made up of 15 amino acids. V lost 5 bases and J 0 bases, leaving 11 bases between the germline ends. The CDR3 bases are TGTGCCACCAGCCCCCGCGGAAGAGCCAAAAACATTCAGTACTTC. It translates to CATSPRGRAKNIQYF.

In its sample, this clonotype is medium-sized (0.01 to 0.1%). This chain joins TRBV6-6 and TRBJ2-2; 16 positions match TRBD2. This CDR3 spans 17 amino acids. Trimming took 6 bases from V and 3 from J; bases not matched to a gene: 4. Germline lookup yields CDR1 MNHNY and CDR2 SVGAGI (reference sequence). In DNA, the CDR3 is TGTGCCAGCAGACCGGGACTAGCGGGAGGGGACACCGGGGAGCTGTTTTTT. Protein sequence: CASRPGLAGGDTGELFF.

This clonotype is labeled as medium-sized. V gene TRBV7-9 combines with J gene TRBJ2-3; a possible D gene is TRBD1 (5 bases). Per germline, CDR1 SEHNR and CDR2 FQNEAQ (reference sequence). The CDR3 has 14 amino acids. Trimming left V 11 bases short and J 0 bases short, with 15 bases between. CDR3 region: CAVTTDTSTDTQYF. CDR3 in DNA: TGTGCCGTTACGACAGATACTAGCACAGATACGCAGTATTTT.

By sample share, this clonotype is medium-sized. V usage is TRBV12-3 or TRBV12-4 and J usage is TRBJ2-1; 11 bases map to TRBD2. The V segment lost 6 bases and the J segment 3 bases; nucleotides outside the gene matches: 7. There are 16 residues in the CDR3. This CDR3 is CASSYPLAGGYNEQFF. The CDR3 DNA sequence: TGTGCCAGCAGCTATCCCCTAGCGGGGGGCTACAATGAGCAGTTCTTC.

This clonotype rates as medium-sized. V and J are TRBV12-3 or TRBV12-4 and TRBJ1-3; D gene unclear. The CDR3 contains 13 residues. V was pared by 5 bases and J by 0 bases, with 5 bases between. The CDR3 DNA sequence: TGTGCCAGCAGTCGCCTCTCTGGAAACACCATATATTTT. Translating it yields CASSRLSGNTIYF.

By proportion, this clonotype is medium-sized. This chain uses TRBV6-2 or TRBV6-3 with TRBJ1-1; D gene unclear. Germline V CDR1 and CDR2: MNHEY, SVGEGT. V was trimmed by 6 bases and J by 0 bases, leaving 8 bases between them. The CDR3 length is 13 residues. CDR3 in amino acids: CASSLQMNTEAFF. Written as DNA, the CDR3 is TGTGCCAGCAGCCTACAGATGAACACTGAAGCTTTCTTT.

By sample fraction, this clonotype is medium-sized. This rearrangement joins TRBV10-3 to TRBJ2-2, with D maybe TRBD2 (6 bases). The CDR3 runs 14 residues. The germline V gene encodes CDR1 ENHRY and CDR2 SYGVKD. With 8 bases removed from V and 1 base from J, the gap between germline ends came to 11 bases. The CDR3 DNA is TGTGCCATCGGGGGGAGCAGGAACACCGGGGAGCTGTTTTTT. This codes for CAIGGSRNTGELFF.

By frequency in the sample, this clonotype is medium-sized. V gene TRBV29-1 combines with J gene TRBJ2-1; 7 bases are shared with TRBD1. The CDR3 sequence is 15 residues long. Germline trimming cut 5 bases from V and 6 bases from J; bases unmatched to any gene: 13. From germline, CDR1 is SQVTM and CDR2 ANQGSEA. For the CDR3, the DNA is TGCAGCGTTCTACACCCGGGACAGAGGCCCAATGAGCAGTTCTTC. It encodes CSVLHPGQRPNEQFF.

There are a few counts of this clonotype. V gene TRBV9 combines with J gene TRBJ2-7; D not certain. In germline, CDR1 is SGDLS, CDR2 YYNGEE. Trimming pared 4 bases from V and 5 bases from J, leaving 16 bases between. This CDR3 is 14 amino acids long. The CDR3 here is CASSPRSLAHEQYF. CDR3 DNA sequence: TGTGCCAGCAGCCCACGGTCCCTGGCCCACGAGCAGTACTTC.

This clonotype is classed as medium-sized. This chain connects TRBV9 to TRBJ1-6; a weak D match, TRBD1 (5 bases). CDR3 size: 15 residues. Germline V lookup: CDR1 SGDLS, CDR2 YYNGEE. Trimming took off 2 bases at V and 10 bases at J, with 16 bases between the two ends. CDR3 bases: TGTGCCAGCAGCGTCGGGGACCTGGCGGGATCACCCCTCCACTTT. Protein sequence: CASSVGDLAGSPLHF.

This clonotype is deemed medium-sized (0.01 to 0.1%). This sequence joins TRBV5-5 and TRBJ2-6; D call uncertain. The CDR3 runs to 16 residues. V gave up 0 bases and J gave up 0 bases, with 7 bases separating them. CDR1 is SGHKS, CDR2 YYEKEE, per germline (reference sequence). CDR3 sequence (DNA): TGTGCCAGCAGCTTGGCTGGGAACTCTGGGGCCAACGTCCTGACTTTC. Translation: CASSLAGNSGANVLTF.

This clonotype showed up just a few times. The CDR3 DNA is TGTGCCAGCAGCCCATCAGGGTCAAGCAATCAGCCCCAGCATTTT. Its translation: CASSPSGSSNQPQHF. This chain joins TRBV3-1 and TRBJ1-5; tentative D call: TRBD1 (5 bases). There are 15 residues in the CDR3. V dropped 4 bases and J dropped 1 base, with 11 bases sitting between them. Germline CDR1 LGHDT, CDR2 YNNKEL (reference sequence). Looking up the rest from reference TRBV3-1 and TRBJ1-5 gives the full variable domain: DTAVSQTPKYLVTQMGNDKSIKCEQNLGHDTMYWYKQDSKKFLKIMFSYNNKELIINETVPNRFSPKSPDKAHLNLHINSLELGDSAVYFCASSPSGSSNQPQHFGDGTRLSIL.

This clonotype has a single count. This sequence joins TRBV6-1 and TRBJ2-6; D gene uncertain. Germline-derived CDR1 and CDR2 are MNHNS and SASEGT. This CDR3 is built from 17 residues. Deletions cut 4 bases from V and 1 base from J, with 14 bases between. CDR3 sequence (DNA): TGTGCCAGCAGTGTTATGAGCGATTCTTCTGGGGCCAACGTCCTGACTTTC. The encoded protein is CASSVMSDSSGANVLTF.

V usage is TRBV6-6 and J usage is TRBJ2-7, with 9 bases aligning to TRBD1. This CDR3 comprises 14 residues. Germline assignment: CDR1 MNHNY and CDR2 SVGAGI (reference sequence). The V and J ends lost 6 bases and 6 bases, in that order; junction bases with no gene match: 9. CDR3: CASRSGTGLTEQYF. Here the CDR3 DNA reads TGTGCCAGCAGATCCGGGACAGGGCTTACCGAGCAGTACTTC.

This clonotype is deemed medium-sized. The chain recombines TRBV9 with TRBJ2-7, with D possibly being TRBD1 or TRBD2 (6 bases each). With 4 bases removed from V and 0 bases from J, the gap between germline ends came to 14 bases. Germline CDR1 reads SGDLS; CDR2 reads YYNGEE. This CDR3 has 15 amino acids. The CDR3 sequence: CASSSHGGRSYEQYF. The CDR3 DNA sequence: TGTGCCAGCAGCTCCCACGGGGGCCGCTCCTACGAGCAGTACTTC.

This clonotype is classed as medium-sized. V and J are TRBV10-3 and TRBJ2-3; D remains ambiguous. CDR3 length: 15 residues. Germline assignment: CDR1 ENHRY and CDR2 SYGVKD. V lost 0 bases and J 1 base, leaving 8 bases between the germline ends. The CDR3 sequence: CAISESSLGTDTQYF. The CDR3 DNA reads TGTGCCATCAGTGAGTCTAGCCTGGGCACAGATACGCAGTATTTT.